One and the same sample provided the 17 T cell receptor beta chains below, sequenced in a study of T-cell memory formation after mild COVID-19. TCRdb called the 5' RACE reads again in MiXCR, with one record for every CDR3 protein. In the table there are under 550,000 distinct CDR3 sequences, roughly 20% of which are singletons. The sequenced material came from PBMCs or a T cell subset sorted from them (not recorded which). The source is an adult woman who had mild COVID-19 (a few samples of this study predate the infection). Cell type and time point are not known.

The chain uses TRBV7-3 and TRBJ2-3; 7 bases fit TRBD2. V trimming: 2 bases; J trimming: 2 bases; junction bases outside the gene matches: 13. Germline V lookup: CDR1 SGHTA, CDR2 FQGTGA. The CDR3 length is 18 residues. The CDR3 region has the DNA TGTGCCAGCAGCTTAGTTGGCGGGTTGCGGGAGTACACAGATACGCAGTATTTT. Translation gives CASSLVGGLREYTDTQYF.

The chain combines TRBV7-9 with TRBJ2-3, with 8 bases identical to TRBD2. The ends lost 4 bases at V and 0 bases at J; junction bases unmatched: 3. Per germline, CDR1 SEHNR and CDR2 FQNEAQ (reference sequence). This CDR3 has 15 amino acids. The CDR3 loop is CASSSSGRSTDTQYF. CDR3 coding DNA: TGTGCCAGCAGCTCGAGCGGGAGAAGCACAGATACGCAGTATTTT.

This clonotype was found a few times. The gene calls are TRBV6-5 and TRBJ2-7, with 9 bases aligning to TRBD1. The CDR3 is made up of 16 amino acids. Germline assignment: CDR1 MNHEY and CDR2 SVGAGI. With 0 bases clipped from V and 7 bases from J, the junction kept 10 bases outside the gene matches. As DNA, the CDR3 is TGTGCCAGCAGTTACTCCGGGACAGGGAAACTACGAGAGCAGTACTTC. This encodes CASSYSGTGKLREQYF.

This clonotype was observed a handful of times. This chain uses TRBV19 with TRBJ2-7; D remains unclear. CDR1 LNHDA and CDR2 SQIVND come from the germline V gene (reference sequence). The CDR3 consists of 15 residues. The ends were cut back, 4 bases at V and 4 bases at J, with 17 bases in the middle. The CDR3 DNA follows: TGTGCCAGTAGTAGCCTCGAGGAATCAGATTACGAGCAGTACTTC. Amino acids: CASSSLEESDYEQYF.

This clonotype showed up many times. The chain uses TRBV7-3 and TRBJ1-1, with a tentative D call TRBD1 (6 bases). The CDR3 extends over 13 amino acids. Trimming removed 5 bases from V and 3 bases from J, with 10 bases in between. The V gene's germline CDR1 is SGHTA and CDR2 FQGTGA. Written as DNA, the CDR3 is TGTGCCAGCAGCCGCCGGACAGACACTGAAGCTTTCTTT. Translation: CASSRRTDTEAFF.

The V and J genes are TRBV7-9 and TRBJ2-1; 8 bases are a match to TRBD2. CDR3 length equals 15 residues. The germline gives CDR1 SEHNR, CDR2 FQNEAQ (reference sequence). V trimming: 8 bases; J trimming: 8 bases; junction bases outside the gene matches: 14. CDR3 DNA sequence: TGTGCCAGCTTGGTAGTTTCCAGCGGGAGCGATGAGCAGTTCTTC. Amino acid sequence: CASLVVSSGSDEQFF.

This sequence joins TRBV7-8 and TRBJ1-2, with D hard to call. The CDR3 loop spans 15 amino acids. V gave up 4 bases and J gave up 2 bases, with 14 bases separating them. The germline gives CDR1 SGHVS, CDR2 FQNEAQ. CDR3 nucleotide sequence: TGTGCCAGCAGCTCACGGGTAGCCGCCAACTATGGCTACACCTTC. Translating gives CASSSRVAANYGYTF.

The rearrangement uses TRBV14 and TRBJ2-7; D is perhaps TRBD1 or TRBD2 (5 bases each). Trimming cost V 4 bases and J 7 bases, with 17 bases left between them. Germline CDR1 and CDR2: SGHDN and FVKESK. The CDR3 extends over 14 amino acids. The chain's CDR3 is CASSPPGTRGEQYF. Here the CDR3 DNA reads TGTGCCAGCAGCCCCCCCGGGACCCGGGGAGAGCAGTACTTC. Looking up the rest from reference TRBV14 and TRBJ2-7 gives the full variable domain: EAGVTQFPSHSVIEKGQTVTLRCDPISGHDNLYWYRRVMGKEIKFLLHFVKESKQDESGMPNNRFLAERTGGTYSTLKVQPAELEDSGVYFCASSPPGTRGEQYFGPGTRLTVT.

The table lists this clonotype with a few counts. J is TRBJ2-3 and V is TRBV6-2 or TRBV6-3; 11 bases line up with TRBD2. The CDR3 spans 15 residues. Germline assignment: CDR1 MNHEY and CDR2 SVGEGT. V dropped 7 bases and J dropped 2; count of bases not matched to a gene: 5. CDR3 protein: CASTKLAGVTDTQYF. In DNA, the CDR3 is TGTGCCAGCACCAAACTAGCGGGAGTCACAGATACGCAGTATTTT.

This clonotype was observed a handful of times. The V call is TRBV12-3 or TRBV12-4, the J call TRBJ1-2, with D perhaps matching TRBD1 (5 bases). The CDR3 runs 15 residues. The V gene lost 6 bases and the J gene lost 6 bases, with 20 bases spanning the gap. The CDR3 nucleotides are TGTGCCAGCAGATTTTCAGGAGCTTGGGGGGATGGCTACACCTTC. It yields the protein CASRFSGAWGDGYTF.

The rearrangement links TRBV6-5 to TRBJ2-5, with TRBD1 identical over 11 bases. Germline V lookup: CDR1 MNHEY, CDR2 SVGAGI. V gave up 5 bases and J gave up 7 bases; unmatched junction bases: 6. The CDR3 is made up of 14 amino acids. CDR3 residues: CASSPPGQGVTQYF. The CDR3 DNA reads TGTGCCAGCAGTCCCCCGGGACAGGGGGTGACCCAGTACTTC.

The chain uses TRBV7-2 and TRBJ1-1, with 9 nucleotides matching TRBD1. The V segment lost 6 bases and the J segment 5 bases; nucleotides outside the gene matches: 7. CDR1 is SGHTA, CDR2 FQGNSA, per germline. This CDR3 comprises 14 residues. CDR3 sequence reads: CASREQGAGTEAFF. DNA of the CDR3: TGTGCCAGCAGAGAACAGGGGGCAGGGACTGAAGCTTTCTTT.

V and J are TRBV5-1 and TRBJ2-1; TRBD2 matches at 9 bases. This CDR3 has 18 residues. CDR1 is SGHRS, CDR2 YFSETQ, per germline. V was pared by 2 bases and J by 0 bases, with 9 bases of the junction left unmatched. The CDR3 protein is CASSFEWYSGSSYNEQFF. The CDR3 DNA sequence: TGCGCCAGCAGCTTCGAATGGTATAGCGGGAGCTCCTACAATGAGCAGTTCTTC.

This chain connects TRBV27 to TRBJ2-5, with TRBD1 identical over 7 bases. J lost 4 bases, V lost 3 bases, and 11 bases had no gene match. This CDR3 is 16 amino acids long. In germline, CDR1 is MNHEY, CDR2 SMNVEV (reference sequence). The CDR3 protein is CASSFLGGASGETQYF. DNA for the CDR3: TGTGCCAGCAGTTTCCTAGGGGGCGCTTCAGGAGAGACCCAGTACTTC.

The chain links TRBV20-1 to TRBJ1-5, with D unresolved. Germline V gene lookup returns CDR1 DFQATT and CDR2 SNEGSKA (reference sequence). This CDR3 spans 14 amino acids. The germline V and J ends were trimmed by 5 bases and 4 bases, with 15 bases remaining between them. CDR3 region: CSAQHTSTNQPQHF. The DNA of the CDR3 is TGCAGTGCTCAACATACATCAACTAATCAGCCCCAGCATTTT.

CDR3 nucleotides: TGTGCCAGCAGCTCAGCCCGTGGACAGGGGGCCCGGGGCAAAAACATTCAGTACTTC. It codes for CASSSARGQGARGKNIQYF. The chain has TRBV7-9 and TRBJ2-4, with TRBD1 identical over 11 bases. The ends lost 4 bases at V and 3 bases at J; junction bases unmatched: 14. Per the germline V gene, CDR1 is SEHNR and CDR2 is FQNEAQ (reference sequence). This CDR3 spans 19 amino acids.

This clonotype was seen a few times. V is TRBV6-2 or TRBV6-3 and J is TRBJ2-5, with D uncertain. Germline values: CDR1 MNHEY, CDR2 SVGEGT. This CDR3 comprises 16 residues. The V gene lost 0 bases and the J gene lost 2 bases, with 13 bases spanning the gap. The CDR3 DNA reads TGTGCCAGCAGTTACTCGAGACACCCGCAGCAAGAGACCCAGTACTTC. This encodes CASSYSRHPQQETQYF.